This T cell receptor (beta chain) was identified in a study of tumor-infiltrating lymphocytes in localized non-small cell lung cancer. General observations from the study: No link was found between tumor T-cell fraction and recurrence-free survival. IM1 and IM2 tumors showed no difference in T-cell fraction.

Germline CDR1 is MNHEY and CDR2 is SMNVEV (reference sequence). The CDR3 sequence is 13 residues long. V was trimmed by 5 bases and J by 7 bases, leaving 12 bases between them. Comments on this clone: Its target is unknown.

Assay used: immunoSEQ multiplex PCR; TCRdb lists only in-frame clones, some missing. The repertoire holds about 16,000 clones, with roughly four fifths as singletons. The chain joins TRBV27 to TRBJ2-1, with D perhaps TRBD2 (7 bases). The material sequenced was lung tumor tissue. The source is a human donor with non-small cell lung cancer. In DNA, the CDR3 is TGTGCCAGCAGTAGGGGGGGCCTTAATGAGCAGTTCTTC. Its translation is CASSRGGLNEQFF.